One and the same sample provided the 32 T cell receptor beta chains below, sequenced in a study of OX40 agonist ivuxolimab in advanced cancers. Here immunoSEQ multiplex PCR was the method, and the copy in TCRdb shows in-frame clones only, minus some. Counted here are tens of thousands of clones, around 89% occurring once; the ten biggest clones make up approximately 11%. The sample consisted of CD4+ or CD8+ T cells sorted from blood, taken in a trial of the OX40 agonist ivuxolimab. Receptors originate from an adult with an advanced solid tumor such as melanoma, head and neck, liver or kidney cancer.

V is TRBV5-6 and J is TRBJ2-4; 8 bases align to TRBD2. Trimming removed 7 bases from V and 8 bases from J; junction bases left unmatched: 8. Per germline, CDR1 SGHDT and CDR2 YYEEEE. This CDR3 has 13 residues. The CDR3 bases are TGTGCCAGCCCCAGCGGGAGAGCAGACATTCAGTACTTC. It translates to CASPSGRADIQYF.

V usage is TRBV7-2 and J usage is TRBJ1-4, with a possible D match to TRBD1 (5 bases). Per the germline V gene, CDR1 is SGHTA and CDR2 is FQGNSA. The CDR3 is 16 amino acids. Trimming cost V 5 bases and J 3 bases, with 16 bases left between them. CDR3 sequence reads: CASSQGAGEANEKLFF. CDR3 bases: TGTGCCAGCAGCCAAGGGGCCGGGGAGGCTAATGAAAAACTGTTTTTT.

V usage is TRBV7-2 and J usage is TRBJ1-4; D gene uncertain. From germline, CDR1 is SGHTA and CDR2 FQGNSA. Trimming removed 2 bases at V and 8 bases at J, with 12 bases between. The CDR3 is 14 residues long. CDR3 sequence reads: CASSLRFNTEKLFF. The DNA of the CDR3 is TGTGCCAGCAGCTTACGGTTCAACACCGAAAAACTGTTTTTT.

The chain couples TRBV5-1 to TRBJ2-7; TRBD2 is a possible D gene (6 bases). The CDR3 runs to 13 residues. Germline V gives CDR1 SGHRS, CDR2 YFSETQ. The V end was cut by 7 bases, the J end by 3 bases, with 14 bases between. The DNA of the CDR3 is TGCGCCAGCGCCCCTCTAGCGAACTACGAGCAGTACTTC. Translated: CASAPLANYEQYF.

The chain combines TRBV10-2 with TRBJ2-1, with 7 nucleotides matching TRBD1. The junction had 7 bases not matched to a gene; V was cut back by 6 bases and J by 2 bases. The CDR3 loop spans 15 amino acids. Per germline, CDR1 WSHSY and CDR2 SAAADI. The CDR3: CASSETGIPYNEQFF. The DNA for the CDR3 is TGCGCCAGCAGCGAGACAGGGATACCCTACAATGAGCAGTTCTTC.

This sequence joins TRBV11-3 and TRBJ2-1; D perhaps matches TRBD1 (5 bases). Per germline, CDR1 SGHNT and CDR2 YENEEA. V shed 4 bases and J shed 6 bases, with 10 bases lying between them. This CDR3 has 13 amino acids. CDR3: CASSSPGLNEQFF. The CDR3 DNA is TGTGCCAGCAGCTCGCCAGGGCTCAATGAGCAGTTCTTC.

The V gene is TRBV6-6, the J gene TRBJ1-4; D is perhaps TRBD1 (6 bases). Germline CDR1 MNHNY, CDR2 SVGAGI (reference sequence). Trimming pared 5 bases from V and 8 bases from J, leaving 21 bases between. There are 16 residues in the CDR3. CDR3 DNA sequence: TGTGCCAGCAGTAGGAGCACACAGGGAGTAGGGGAAAAACTGTTTTTT. Residues: CASSRSTQGVGEKLFF.

The count of this clone is one. The rearrangement links TRBV23-1 to TRBJ2-1; TRBD2 is a possible D gene (6 bases). TRBV23-1 qualifies as an ORF whose function is uncertain. CDR3 length: 18 residues. Trimming pared 2 bases from V and 0 bases from J, leaving 17 bases between. DNA of the CDR3: TGCGCCAGCAGTCAACCTACGTCTAGCGAGAGCTCCTACAATGAGCAGTTCTTC. As protein: CASSQPTSSESSYNEQFF.

The chain employs TRBV6-6 and TRBJ1-2, with a weak D call TRBD1 (5 bases). The CDR3 has 15 residues. Germline V CDR1 and CDR2: MNHNY, SVGAGI (reference sequence). V lost 5 bases, J lost 0 bases, and 13 bases lay in between. This CDR3 is CASSGAGIPNYGYTF. The CDR3 region has the DNA TGTGCCAGCAGTGGAGCAGGGATCCCTAACTATGGCTACACCTTC.

The rearrangement uses TRBV11-2 and TRBJ2-7; D gene ambiguous. With 0 bases removed from V and 7 bases from J, the gap between germline ends came to 22 bases. CDR1 is SGHAT, CDR2 FQNNGV, per germline. The CDR3 extends over 17 amino acids. DNA for the CDR3: TGTGCCAGCAGCTTAGAGAGAGGTTTGTCCGGTTTTGGGGAGCAGTACTTC. Translated, it gives CASSLERGLSGFGEQYF.

The genes are TRBV28 and TRBJ2-3; 10 nucleotides agree with TRBD1. Trimming cost V 8 bases and J 4 bases; bases outside gene matches: 9. The CDR3 totals 15 residues. Germline CDR1 and CDR2: MDHEN and SYDVKM. CDR3 nucleotides: TGTGCCAGCTCTACCATGGGACAGGGGTCAGATACGCAGTATTTT. It encodes CASSTMGQGSDTQYF.

The rearrangement uses TRBV5-4 and TRBJ1-2; no clear D. Germline V gene lookup returns CDR1 SGHNT and CDR2 YYREEE (reference sequence). Trimming removed 1 base from V and 8 bases from J, with 12 bases in between. The CDR3 has 13 residues. CDR3 nucleotides: TGTGCCAGCAGCTTGATCAGCCAACGGGGCTACACCTTC. Encoded protein: CASSLISQRGYTF.

Here the CDR3 reads CASSPTGTGHNQPQHF. In nucleotides, the CDR3 is TGTGCCAGCAGTCCGACCGGGACAGGGCATAATCAGCCCCAGCATTTT. The chain is built from TRBV28 and TRBJ1-5; 9 nucleotides line up with TRBD1. This CDR3 comprises 16 residues. J gave up 4 bases and V 5 bases, and 9 bases lay outside the gene matches. Per the germline V gene, CDR1 is MDHEN and CDR2 is SYDVKM.

The rearrangement uses TRBV5-4 and TRBJ2-5; 7 bases match TRBD1. Looked up from germline, CDR1 is SGHNT and CDR2 is YYREEE (reference sequence). With V trimmed by 3 bases and J by 2 bases, 7 bases remained unmatched. The CDR3 is 15 amino acids. CDR3 in DNA: TGTGCCAGCAGCTATATCGGGACAGCACAAGAGACCCAGTACTTC. Its protein is CASSYIGTAQETQYF.

Remarks on this clone: Other DNA sequences in this specimen translate into the identical CDR3. The V call is TRBV15, the J call TRBJ2-5; 7 bases are a match to TRBD2. After removal of 1 base from V and 4 bases from J, the junction contained 3 bases not matched to a gene. CDR3 length equals 14 residues. CDR1 LNHNV and CDR2 YYDKDF come from the germline V gene (reference sequence). CDR3 amino acids: CATSRGGGGETQYF. The CDR3 region has the DNA TGTGCCACCAGCAGAGGAGGCGGGGGAGAGACCCAGTACTTC.

This chain uses TRBV15 with TRBJ2-3, with a tentative D call TRBD2 (5 bases). The V gene lost 6 bases and the J gene lost 3 bases, with 16 bases spanning the gap. CDR3 length equals 15 residues. Germline V lookup: CDR1 LNHNV, CDR2 YYDKDF (reference sequence). The CDR3 region has the DNA TGTGCCACCAGGAGGGCAGGAGCTGCGACAGATACGCAGTATTTT. It translates to CATRRAGAATDTQYF.

The genes are TRBV28 and TRBJ1-2; 7 bases are shared with TRBD1. The V gene end was trimmed by 6 bases and the J gene end by 1 base; junction bases not matched to a gene: 5. CDR1 and CDR2 (germline): MDHEN, SYDVKM. CDR3 length: 14 residues. The CDR3 region is CASSGTVDNYGYTF. DNA for the CDR3: TGTGCCAGCAGCGGGACAGTCGATAACTATGGCTACACCTTC.

The V gene is TRBV5-1, the J gene TRBJ2-7; D unresolved. V lost 5 bases and J 5 bases, leaving 14 bases between the germline ends. The CDR3 sequence is 13 residues long. Germline V gene data show CDR1 as SGHRS and CDR2 as YFSETQ. The CDR3 bases are TGCGCCAGCAGACGGGCAATTGACGACGAGCAGTACTTC. It translates to CASRRAIDDEQYF.

This clone appeared a single time. The rearrangement uses TRBV5-1 and TRBJ2-3; unclear D gene. The length of the CDR3 is 13 residues. V dropped 0 bases and J dropped 8 bases, with 10 bases sitting between them. Germline CDR1 SGHRS, CDR2 YFSETQ. CDR3 region: CASSLGLRGTQYF. For the CDR3, the DNA is TGCGCCAGCAGCTTGGGACTCCGCGGTACGCAGTATTTT.

V is TRBV5-6 and J is TRBJ1-1; D unresolved. V lost 2 bases, J lost 8 bases, and 10 bases lay in between. Germline-derived CDR1 and CDR2 are SGHDT and YYEEEE. This CDR3 contains 12 residues. The CDR3 sequence is CASSFEGWEAFF. For the CDR3, the DNA is TGTGCCAGCAGCTTTGAAGGATGGGAAGCTTTCTTT.

This chain connects TRBV7-9 to TRBJ1-3; D might be TRBD1 (5 bases). Per the germline V gene, CDR1 is SEHNR and CDR2 is FQNEAQ (reference sequence). CDR3 size: 15 residues. Trimming cost V 10 bases and J 1 base, with 17 bases left between them. Here the CDR3 DNA reads TGTGCCACCCCGACAGAGACCGTTTCTGGAAACACCATATATTTT. It is translated as CATPTETVSGNTIYF.

This clone was detected only a few times. The chain is built from TRBV2 and TRBJ2-1; 10 bases fit TRBD2. Germline V gene data show CDR1 as SNHLY and CDR2 as FYNNEI. With V trimmed by 7 bases and J by 0 bases, 6 bases remained unmatched. This CDR3 region has 16 residues. The DNA of the CDR3 is TGTGCCAGCAAGGCTAGCGGGAGTGACTCCTACAATGAGCAGTTCTTC. Translating it yields CASKASGSDSYNEQFF.

The V and J genes are TRBV2 and TRBJ2-2; no clear D gene. Germline values: CDR1 SNHLY, CDR2 FYNNEI. The CDR3 consists of 13 residues. Trimming took off 4 bases at V and 3 bases at J, with 6 bases between the two ends. The CDR3 DNA sequence: TGTGCCAGCAGTGGCGTGGACACCGGGGAGCTGTTTTTT. This gives the protein CASSGVDTGELFF.

The genes are TRBV19 and TRBJ1-3; D uncertain. There are 13 residues in the CDR3. The V and J ends lost 8 bases and 0 bases respectively, with 8 bases between them. CDR1 is LNHDA and CDR2 is SQIVND in the germline V gene (reference sequence). CDR3 in DNA: TGTGCCAGTCGTGCCTTCTCTGGAAACACCATATATTTT. It codes for CASRAFSGNTIYF.

V usage is TRBV7-4 and J usage is TRBJ1-5; possible D gene TRBD1, 6 bases. V lost 3 bases to trimming and J lost 4 bases, with 10 bases between them. The CDR3 totals 14 residues. Germline V gene lookup returns CDR1 SGHVT and CDR2 SQSDAQ. The CDR3 bases are TGTGCCAGCAGCTTTGGGACACATAATCAGCCCCAGCATTTT. Translating it yields CASSFGTHNQPQHF.

V usage is TRBV7-9 and J usage is TRBJ2-6; TRBD1 aligns across 11 bases. Trimming cost V 5 bases and J 1 base; bases outside gene matches: 10. Germline V CDR1 and CDR2: SEHNR, FQNEAQ (reference sequence). CDR3 length equals 19 residues. The CDR3 loop reads CASSPRIGQGASGANVLTF. The CDR3 coding sequence is TGTGCCAGCAGCCCTAGAATTGGACAGGGGGCATCTGGGGCCAACGTCCTGACTTTC.

The chain combines TRBV10-3 with TRBJ1-3; no clear D gene. V lost 10 bases to trimming and J lost 9 bases, with 10 bases between them. This CDR3 contains 10 residues. CDR1 is ENHRY and CDR2 is SYGVKD in the germline V gene. CDR3 amino acids: CASGDFTIYF. In DNA, the CDR3 is TGTGCCAGCGGAGATTTCACCATATATTTT.

This chain joins TRBV2 and TRBJ2-3; D is unresolved. Trimming removed 7 bases from V and 1 base from J, with 15 bases in between. CDR3 size: 15 residues. Germline lookup yields CDR1 SNHLY and CDR2 FYNNEI. DNA of the CDR3: TGTGCCAGCACCGAATGGGAAGGCGGCACAGATACGCAGTATTTT. It is translated as CASTEWEGGTDTQYF.

The V call is TRBV6-1, the J call TRBJ1-2, with unresolved D. Germline V CDR1 and CDR2: MNHNS, SASEGT. Trimming took 6 bases from V and 4 from J, leaving 12 bases between them. CDR3 length: 13 residues. The CDR3 region has the DNA TGTGCCAGCAGGGGAGGGCCGGCCTATGGCTACACCTTC. Amino acids: CASRGGPAYGYTF.

This clone was observed a single time. V usage is TRBV6-6 and J usage is TRBJ2-7; D tentatively fits TRBD1 or TRBD2 (5 bases each). Germline CDR1 and CDR2: MNHNY and SVGAGI (reference sequence). Trimming removed 5 bases at V and 0 bases at J, with 14 bases between. This CDR3 comprises 15 residues. The CDR3 is CASSPLAGSSYEQYF. In nucleotides, the CDR3 is TGTGCCAGCAGTCCCCTGGCAGGGAGCTCCTACGAGCAGTACTTC.

The rearrangement uses TRBV5-1 and TRBJ1-4; D is ambiguous. The CDR3 runs to 15 residues. Per the germline V gene, CDR1 is SGHRS and CDR2 is YFSETQ. Trimming cost V 3 bases and J 4 bases, with 13 bases left between them. The CDR3 DNA sequence: TGCGCCAGCAGCTCCGTTGGCCCTAATAATGAAAAACTGTTTTTT. As protein: CASSSVGPNNEKLFF.

The CDR3 nucleotides read TGCGCCAGCAGCTTTTTGGAGGGGGCGTCCACTGAAGCTTTCTTT. It specifies CASSFLEGASTEAFF. The genes are TRBV5-1 and TRBJ1-1; 7 bases match TRBD1. V shed 2 bases, J shed 4 bases, and the junction held 8 bases outside the gene matches. From germline, CDR1 is SGHRS and CDR2 YFSETQ. This CDR3 is 15 amino acids long.